This entry lists 12 T cell receptor beta chains sequenced from one sample in a study of blood T cell repertoires in COVID-19. Only in-frame clones appear in the TCRdb table, and some are missing; sequencing was by immunoSEQ multiplex PCR. This table has roughly 100,000 clones, approximately 86% appearing once. Material: peripheral blood. The source of these receptors is a human donor in a cohort sampled during active COVID-19.

The chain uses TRBV15 and TRBJ2-7, with 12 positions matching TRBD1. The CDR3 runs to 17 residues. Germline V lookup: CDR1 LNHNV, CDR2 YYDKDF (reference sequence). The J segment lost 6 bases and the V segment lost 2 bases, leaving 11 bases of the junction unmatched. CDR3 in DNA: TGTGCCACCAGCAGACTACGATCCGGGACAGGGGGCTCCGAGCAGTACTTC. Translation: CATSRLRSGTGGSEQYF.

The gene calls are TRBV5-4 and TRBJ2-3; D perhaps matches TRBD2 (5 bases). The CDR3 contains 15 residues. V was clipped by 1 base and J by 2 bases, with 11 bases between them. Per germline, CDR1 SGHNT and CDR2 YYREEE (reference sequence). This CDR3 reads CASSLSSGPTDTQYF. In DNA, the CDR3 is TGTGCCAGCAGCTTGTCGAGCGGCCCCACAGATACGCAGTATTTT.

The chain links TRBV7-2 to TRBJ2-1; 11 bases match TRBD2. This CDR3 is 16 amino acids long. V was pared by 4 bases and J by 8 bases, with 10 bases of the junction left unmatched. Germline CDR1 and CDR2: SGHTA and FQGNSA. DNA for the CDR3: TGTGCCAGCAGCTCACCCCGAACTAGCGGGAGTGATGAGCAGTTCTTC. It translates to CASSSPRTSGSDEQFF.

This rearrangement joins TRBV6-2 or TRBV6-3 to TRBJ2-1; TRBD2 aligns across 8 bases. CDR3 size: 14 residues. Germline V gene sequence: CDR1 MNHEY, CDR2 SVGEGT. Losses at the gene ends were 4 bases for V and 7 bases for J; bases not matched to a gene: 6. The CDR3 nucleotides read TGTGCCAGCAGTTTGGCGGGAGGTGAAAATGAGCAGTTCTTC. This sequence encodes CASSLAGGENEQFF.

The chain recombines TRBV7-2 with TRBJ1-2; D possibly corresponds to TRBD1 (5 bases). Trimming took off 6 bases at V and 3 bases at J, with 14 bases between the two ends. The germline V gene has CDR1 SGHTA and CDR2 FQGNSA. The CDR3 consists of 14 residues. CDR3 coding DNA: TGTGCCAGCAGACGAACCAGGGACTACTATGGCTACACCTTC. Protein: CASRRTRDYYGYTF. Together with reference TRBV7-2 and TRBJ1-2, the CDR3 gives the full variable domain: GAGVSQSPSNKVTEKGKDVELRCDPISGHTALYWYRQSLGQGLEFLIYFQGNSAPDKSGLPSDRFSAERTGGSVSTLTIQRTQQEDSAVYLCASRRTRDYYGYTFGSGTRLTVV.

The chain couples TRBV27 to TRBJ2-7, with D perhaps matching TRBD2 (6 bases). V was shortened by 3 bases and J by 5 bases, with 14 bases between the two germline ends. The CDR3 has 14 residues. Looked up from germline, CDR1 is MNHEY and CDR2 is SMNVEV (reference sequence). CDR3 region: CASSFFRRADEQYF. In nucleotides, the CDR3 is TGTGCCAGCAGTTTCTTCCGGAGGGCCGACGAGCAGTACTTC.

This clone appeared a single time. The V call is TRBV20-1, the J call TRBJ2-1; a possible D gene is TRBD2 (6 bases). The CDR3 loop spans 15 amino acids. Germline values: CDR1 DFQATT, CDR2 SNEGSKA (reference sequence). The V end was cut by 3 bases, the J end by 2 bases, with 14 bases between. CDR3 DNA sequence: TGCAGTGCTAGTTGGCGGGGCCCCACCTACAATGAGCAGTTCTTC. It encodes CSASWRGPTYNEQFF.

The table lists this clone with a few counts. The V call is TRBV9, the J call TRBJ2-2; 7 bases fit TRBD1. CDR1 is SGDLS, CDR2 YYNGEE, per germline. V trimming: 2 bases; J trimming: 6 bases; junction bases outside the gene matches: 4. The CDR3 is made up of 14 amino acids. The CDR3 sequence: CASSVLDRAGELFF. In DNA, the CDR3 is TGTGCCAGCAGCGTCCTTGACAGGGCCGGGGAGCTGTTTTTT.

The chain combines TRBV27 with TRBJ2-4; D might be TRBD2 (5 bases). V was pared by 6 bases and J by 13 bases, with 22 bases between. In germline, CDR1 is MNHEY, CDR2 SMNVEV (reference sequence). The CDR3 contains 14 residues. CDR3 loop: CASRGSDGGPEQYF. CDR3 sequence (DNA): TGTGCCAGCAGGGGATCGGACGGAGGCCCAGAGCAGTACTTC.

This clone has a handful of counts. The CDR3 loop reads CASSLTGDYGYTF. CDR3 DNA: TGTGCCAGCAGCTTGACAGGGGACTATGGCTACACCTTC. This sequence joins TRBV5-5 and TRBJ1-2, with 7 bases aligning to TRBD1. V lost 1 base and J lost 3; bases outside the gene matches: 0. CDR1 SGHKS and CDR2 YYEKEE come from the germline V gene (reference sequence). This CDR3 is built from 13 residues. Full variable domain (outside the CDR3, taken from reference TRBV5-5 and TRBJ1-2): DAGVTQSPTHLIKTRGQQVTLRCSPISGHKSVSWYQQVLGQGPQFIFQYYEKEERGRGNFPDRFSARQFPNYSSELNVNALLLGDSALYLCASSLTGDYGYTFGSGTRLTVV.

This chain uses TRBV28 with TRBJ2-7; a weak D match, TRBD1 (7 bases). This CDR3 has 14 amino acids. Germline V gene sequence: CDR1 MDHEN, CDR2 SYDVKM. V shed 5 bases and J shed 5 bases, with 16 bases lying between them. The CDR3 reads CASSITGEAHEQYF. CDR3 bases: TGTGCCAGCAGTATCACAGGGGAGGCACACGAGCAGTACTTC.

The chain employs TRBV19 and TRBJ1-2, with 8 bases identical to TRBD1. The CDR3 has 13 residues. J gave up 4 bases and V 7 bases, and 5 bases lay outside the gene matches. Germline lookup yields CDR1 LNHDA and CDR2 SQIVND (reference sequence). CDR3 residues: CASTPDRGYGYTF. The CDR3 DNA reads as TGTGCCAGTACCCCCGACAGGGGCTATGGCTACACCTTC.